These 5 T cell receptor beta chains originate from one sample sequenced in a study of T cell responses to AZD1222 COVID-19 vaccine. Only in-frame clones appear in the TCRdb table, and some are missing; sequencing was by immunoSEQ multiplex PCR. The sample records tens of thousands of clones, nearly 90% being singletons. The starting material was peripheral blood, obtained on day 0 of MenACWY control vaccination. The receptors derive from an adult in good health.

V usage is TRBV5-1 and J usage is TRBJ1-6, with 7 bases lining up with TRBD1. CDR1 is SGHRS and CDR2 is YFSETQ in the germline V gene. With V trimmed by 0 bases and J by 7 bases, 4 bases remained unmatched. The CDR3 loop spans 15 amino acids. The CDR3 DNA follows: TGCGCCAGCAGCTTGGAGGGGGCGAAAAATTCACCCCTCCACTTT. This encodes CASSLEGAKNSPLHF.

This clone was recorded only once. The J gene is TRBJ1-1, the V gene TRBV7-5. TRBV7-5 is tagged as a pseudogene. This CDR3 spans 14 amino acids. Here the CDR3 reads CARSYWTPHTEAFF. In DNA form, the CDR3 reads TGTGCCAGAAGCTATTGGACCCCGCACACTGAAGCTTTCTTT.

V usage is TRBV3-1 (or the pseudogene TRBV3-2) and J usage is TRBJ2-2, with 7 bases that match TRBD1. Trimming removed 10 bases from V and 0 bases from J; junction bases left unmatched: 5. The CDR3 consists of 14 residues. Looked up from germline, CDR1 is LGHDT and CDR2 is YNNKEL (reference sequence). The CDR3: CATHRGSNTGELFF. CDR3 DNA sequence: TGTGCCACCCACAGGGGTTCGAACACCGGGGAGCTGTTTTTT.

The DNA of the CDR3 is TGTGCCAGCAGTTTAGGCGGGACATCGGAGGCGAACACCGGGGAGCTGTTTTTT. It translates to CASSLGGTSEANTGELFF. The chain recombines TRBV28 with TRBJ2-2; perhaps D is TRBD1 or TRBD2 (6 bases each). Trimming pared 2 bases from V and 0 bases from J, leaving 16 bases between. Germline CDR1 and CDR2: MDHEN and SYDVKM. The CDR3 is 18 amino acids.

CDR3 coding DNA: TGCGCCAGCAGCGAACAGGCGAACTATGGCTACACCTTC. Encoded protein: CASSEQANYGYTF. The chain employs TRBV5-1 and TRBJ1-2; possibly TRBD1 for D (5 bases). V was clipped by 4 bases and J by 2 bases, with 9 bases between them. This CDR3 contains 13 residues. CDR1 is SGHRS, CDR2 YFSETQ, per germline.